Described below is a single T cell receptor beta chain sequence and its context. The same CDR3 also results from other DNA sequences found in this sample. Treatment here: 19 received Ad26.COV2.S at low or high dose, single or two shots; 5 received placebo; per-sample allocation not given. All samples were drawn on day 63, counting from the first vaccine or placebo injection. The data were taken from a study of Ad26.COV2.S vaccination and SARS-CoV-2 variants. In germline, CDR1 is LGHNA, CDR2 YSLEER. The CDR3 has 14 residues. The ends were cut back, 1 base at V and 4 bases at J, with 9 bases in the middle. The table came from immunoSEQ multiplex PCR; TCRdb's copy has only in-frame clones and leaves some out. The top ten clones hold 3% to 4% of a sample with roughly 380,000 clones, about 85% of them seen once.

The receptor's source is a person between 18 and 65 years old who received the Ad26.COV2.S COVID-19 vaccine or a placebo. This chain uses TRBV4-3 with TRBJ2-3; D unclear. The specimen was peripheral blood, collected in a trial of Ad26.COV2.S vaccine versus placebo. This chain's CDR3 is CASSQGGGADTQYF. The CDR3 coding sequence is TGCGCCAGCAGCCAAGGGGGTGGCGCAGATACGCAGTATTTT.